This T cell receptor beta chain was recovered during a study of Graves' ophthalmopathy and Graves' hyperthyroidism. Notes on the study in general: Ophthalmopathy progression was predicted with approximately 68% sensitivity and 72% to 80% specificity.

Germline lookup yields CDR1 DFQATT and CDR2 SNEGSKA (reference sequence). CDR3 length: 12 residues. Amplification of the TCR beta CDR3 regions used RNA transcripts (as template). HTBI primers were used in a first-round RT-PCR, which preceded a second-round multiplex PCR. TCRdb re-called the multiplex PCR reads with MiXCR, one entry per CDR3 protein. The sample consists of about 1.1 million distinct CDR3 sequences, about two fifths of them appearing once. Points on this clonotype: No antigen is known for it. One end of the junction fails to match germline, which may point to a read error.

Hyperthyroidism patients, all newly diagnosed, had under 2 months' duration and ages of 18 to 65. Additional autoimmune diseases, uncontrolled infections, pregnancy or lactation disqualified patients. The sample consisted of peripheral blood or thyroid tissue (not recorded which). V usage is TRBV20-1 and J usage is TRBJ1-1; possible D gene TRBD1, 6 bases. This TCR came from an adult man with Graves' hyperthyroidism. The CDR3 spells CSASRLDQGPVF. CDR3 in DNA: TGCAGTGCTAGTCGATTGGATCAGGGGCCGGTCTTT.